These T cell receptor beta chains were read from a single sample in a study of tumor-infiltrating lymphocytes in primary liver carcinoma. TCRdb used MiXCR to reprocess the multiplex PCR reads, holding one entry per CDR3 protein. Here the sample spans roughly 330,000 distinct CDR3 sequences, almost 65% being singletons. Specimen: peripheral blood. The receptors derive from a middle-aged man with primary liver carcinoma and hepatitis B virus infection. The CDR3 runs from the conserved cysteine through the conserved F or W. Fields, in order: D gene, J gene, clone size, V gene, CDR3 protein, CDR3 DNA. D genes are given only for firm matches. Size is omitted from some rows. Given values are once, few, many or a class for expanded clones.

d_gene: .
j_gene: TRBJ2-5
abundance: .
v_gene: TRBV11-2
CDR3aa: CASSGGVMETQHF
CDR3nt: TGTGCCAGCAGTGGAGGGGTGATGGAGACCCAGCACTTC

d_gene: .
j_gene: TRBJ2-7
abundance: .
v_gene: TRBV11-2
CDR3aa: CASSLDLDELYF
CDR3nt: TGTGCCAGCAGCTTAGATCTCGACGAACTGTACTTC

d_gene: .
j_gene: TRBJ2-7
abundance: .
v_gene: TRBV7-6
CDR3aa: CASRLTPSYEQYF
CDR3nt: TGTGCCAGCAGATTGACTCCCTCCTACGAGCAGTACTTC

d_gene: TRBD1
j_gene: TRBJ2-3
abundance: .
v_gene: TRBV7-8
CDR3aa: CASTLNRGQSDTQCF
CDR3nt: TGTGCCAGCACCCTTAACAGGGGTCAATCAGATACGCAGTGTTTT

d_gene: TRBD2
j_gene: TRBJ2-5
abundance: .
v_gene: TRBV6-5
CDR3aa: CASIVSGASGGTQYF
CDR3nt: TGTGCCAGCATCGTGAGCGGGGCCAGTGGAGGGACCCAGTACTTC

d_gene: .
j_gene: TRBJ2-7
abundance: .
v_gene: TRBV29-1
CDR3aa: CSVAGRLPADQYF
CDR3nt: TGCAGCGTTGCAGGCAGGTTGCCGGCGGATCAGTACTTC

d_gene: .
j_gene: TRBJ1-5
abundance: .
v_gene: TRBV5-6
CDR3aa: CASSLWAVDQPQHF
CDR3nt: TGTGCCAGCAGCTTGTGGGCAGTAGATCAGCCCCAGCATTTT

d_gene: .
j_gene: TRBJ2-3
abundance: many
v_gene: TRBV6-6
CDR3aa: CASREQSTDTQYF
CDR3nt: TGTGCCAGCCGCGAACAGAGCACAGATACGCAGTATTTT

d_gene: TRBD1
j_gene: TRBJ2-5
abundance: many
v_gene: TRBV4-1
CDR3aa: CASSRGQGQETQYF
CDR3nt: TGCGCCAGCAGCCGGGGACAGGGTCAAGAGACCCAGTACTTC

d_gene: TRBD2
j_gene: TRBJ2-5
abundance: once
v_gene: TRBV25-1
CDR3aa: CASSRAGVGETQYF
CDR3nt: TGTGCCAGCAGTAGGGCGGGAGTAGGAGAGACCCAGTACTTC

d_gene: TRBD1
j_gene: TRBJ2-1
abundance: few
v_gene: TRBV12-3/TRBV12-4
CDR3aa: CASRKTGQGDNEQFF
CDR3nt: TGTGCCAGCAGGAAGACGGGACAGGGGGACAATGAGCAGTTCTTC

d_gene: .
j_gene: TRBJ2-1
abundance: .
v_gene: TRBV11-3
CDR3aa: CASRERDNKQFF
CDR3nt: TGTGCCAGCAGGGAGAGGGACAATAAGCAGTTCTTC

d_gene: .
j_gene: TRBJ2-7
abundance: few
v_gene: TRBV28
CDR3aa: CASSLALYYEQYF
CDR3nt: TGTGCCAGCAGTTTAGCACTTTACTACGAGCAGTACTTC

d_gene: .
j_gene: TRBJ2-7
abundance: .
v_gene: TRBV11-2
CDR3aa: CASSLGQAGSREQYF
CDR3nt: TGTGCCAGCAGCTTGGGACAAGCGGGGTCGCGGGAGCAGTACTTC

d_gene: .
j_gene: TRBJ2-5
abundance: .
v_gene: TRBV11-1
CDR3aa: CVSSSQGHFQETQYF
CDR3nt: TGTGTCAGCAGCTCGCAAGGACATTTCCAAGAGACTCAGTACTTC

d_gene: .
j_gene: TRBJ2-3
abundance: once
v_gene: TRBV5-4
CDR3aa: CASGEKGRGTDTQYF
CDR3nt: TGTGCCAGCGGCGAGAAGGGACGGGGCACAGATACGCAGTATTTT

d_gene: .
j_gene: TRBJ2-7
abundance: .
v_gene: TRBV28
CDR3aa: CASGEGRGYEQYF
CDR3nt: TGTGCCAGCGGTGAGGGACGGGGCTACGAGCAGTACTTC

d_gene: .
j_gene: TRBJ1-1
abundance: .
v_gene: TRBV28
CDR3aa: CASRRGGRGTEAFF
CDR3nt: TGTGCCAGCCGGAGGGGGGGCCGTGGCACTGAAGCTTTCTTT

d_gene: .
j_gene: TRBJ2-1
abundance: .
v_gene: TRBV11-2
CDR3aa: CASSLESNLLSEHLF
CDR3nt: TGTGCCAGCAGCCTAGAGTCGAATCTGCTGTCGGAGCATCTCTTC

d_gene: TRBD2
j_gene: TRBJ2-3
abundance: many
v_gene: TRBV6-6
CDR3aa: CASSYSLAGGRADTQYF
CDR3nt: TGTGCCAGCAGTTATAGTTTAGCGGGAGGAAGGGCAGATACGCAGTATTTT

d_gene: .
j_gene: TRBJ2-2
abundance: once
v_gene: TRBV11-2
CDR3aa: CASSLRSRELFF
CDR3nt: TGTGCCAGCAGCCTAAGGTCCAGGGAGTTGTTTTTT

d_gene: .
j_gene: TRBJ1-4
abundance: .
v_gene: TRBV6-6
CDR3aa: CTSSYLGDTEEKLFF
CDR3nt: TGTACCAGCAGTTATTTAGGGGATACCGAGGAAAAACTGTTTTTT

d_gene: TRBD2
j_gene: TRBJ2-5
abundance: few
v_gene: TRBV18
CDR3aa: CASSPPSGQETQYF
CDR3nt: TGTGCCAGCTCACCCCCTAGCGGTCAAGAGACCCAGTACTTC

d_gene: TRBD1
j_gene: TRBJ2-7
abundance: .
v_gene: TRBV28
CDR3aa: CASTDRVEQYF
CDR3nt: TGTGCCAGTACTGACAGGGTCGAGCAGTACTTC

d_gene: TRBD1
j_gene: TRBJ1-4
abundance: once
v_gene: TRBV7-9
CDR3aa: CAGSFYPGQGFEKLFF
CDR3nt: TGTGCCGGCAGCTTCTACCCGGGACAGGGATTTGAAAAACTGTTTTTT

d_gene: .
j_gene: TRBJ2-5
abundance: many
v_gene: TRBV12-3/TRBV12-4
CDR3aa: CASSLDSQEQETQYF
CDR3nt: TGTGCCAGCAGTTTAGACTCCCAGGAGCAAGAGACCCAGTACTTC

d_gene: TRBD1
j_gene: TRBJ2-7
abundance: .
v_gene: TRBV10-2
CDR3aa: CASSGQGPGEQYF
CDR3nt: TGCGCCAGCAGTGGACAGGGTCCGGGCGAGCAGTACTTC

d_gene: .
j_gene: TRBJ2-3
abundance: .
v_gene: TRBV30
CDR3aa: CAWSAGSTDTQYF
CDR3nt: TGTGCCTGGAGTGCCGGGAGCACAGATACGCAGTATTTT

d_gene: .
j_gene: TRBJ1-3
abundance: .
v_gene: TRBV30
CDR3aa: CAWSYIGNTIYF
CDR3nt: TGTGCCTGGAGTTACATAGGAAACACCATATATTTT

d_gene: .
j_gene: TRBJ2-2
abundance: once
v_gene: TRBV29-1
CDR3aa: CSVEDRGRGRSGELFF
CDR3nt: TGCAGCGTTGAAGATCGGGGACGGGGGAGATCCGGGGAGCTGTTTTTT

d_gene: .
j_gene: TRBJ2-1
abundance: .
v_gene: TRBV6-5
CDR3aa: CASSQPCIGKLYNERFF
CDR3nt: TGTGCCAGCAGTCAACCCTGCATCGGGAAACTTTACAATGAGCGGTTCTTC

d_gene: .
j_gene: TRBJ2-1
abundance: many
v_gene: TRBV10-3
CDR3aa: CAISEGPNYNEQFF
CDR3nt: TGTGCCATCAGTGAAGGTCCAAACTACAATGAGCAGTTCTTC

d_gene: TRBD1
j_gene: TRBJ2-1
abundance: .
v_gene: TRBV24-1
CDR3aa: CATSSGTALWNEQFF
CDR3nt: TGTGCCACCAGTTCGGGGACAGCTTTGTGGAATGAGCAGTTCTTC

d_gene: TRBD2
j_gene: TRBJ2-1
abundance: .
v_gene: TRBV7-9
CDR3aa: CASSFGPGLVANEQFF
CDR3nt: TGTGCCAGCAGCTTTGGTCCGGGACTAGTAGCCAATGAGCAGTTCTTC

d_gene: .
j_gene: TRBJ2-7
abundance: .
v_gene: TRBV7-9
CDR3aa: CASSLAGQGIHEQYF
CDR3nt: TGTGCCAGCAGCTTAGCCGGGCAGGGGATACACGAGCAGTACTTC

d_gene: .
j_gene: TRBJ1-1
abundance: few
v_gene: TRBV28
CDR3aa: CASSLVRTSMNTEAFF
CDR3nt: TGTGCCAGCAGTTTGGTTCGGACGTCAATGAACACTGAAGCTTTCTTT

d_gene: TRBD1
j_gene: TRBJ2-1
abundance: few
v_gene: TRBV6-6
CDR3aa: CASRTGQGRGNEQFF
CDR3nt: TGTGCCAGCAGGACCGGACAGGGGCGCGGCAATGAGCAGTTCTTC

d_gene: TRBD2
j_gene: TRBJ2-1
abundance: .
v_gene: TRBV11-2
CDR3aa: CASSRTSGEMEAQFF
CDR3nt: TGTGCCAGTAGCCGGACTAGCGGGGAGATGGAGGCGCAATTCTTC

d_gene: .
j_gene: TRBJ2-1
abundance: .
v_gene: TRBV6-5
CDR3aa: CAGSYLLVFAYNEQFF
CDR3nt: TGTGCCGGCAGTTACCTCTTGGTATTTGCGTACAATGAGCAGTTCTTC

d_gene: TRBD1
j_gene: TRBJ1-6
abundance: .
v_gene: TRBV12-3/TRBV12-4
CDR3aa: CANSLGQGVASWNSPPHF
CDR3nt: TGTGCCAACAGTTTGGGACAGGGCGTCGCATCCTGGAATTCACCCCCCCACTTT

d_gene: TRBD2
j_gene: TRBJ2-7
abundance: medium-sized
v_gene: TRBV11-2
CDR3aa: CASSIPLADPYEQYF
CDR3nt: TGTGCCAGCAGCATACCACTAGCGGACCCCTACGAGCAGTACTTC

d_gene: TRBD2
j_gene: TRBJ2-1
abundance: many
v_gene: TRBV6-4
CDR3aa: CASSELAGPFGQFF
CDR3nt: TGTGCCAGCAGTGAACTAGCGGGTCCCTTTGGGCAGTTCTTC

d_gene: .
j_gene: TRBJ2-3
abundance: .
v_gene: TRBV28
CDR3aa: CASKQGQYTDTQYF
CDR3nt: TGTGCCAGCAAGCAGGGGCAATACACAGATACGCAGTATTTT

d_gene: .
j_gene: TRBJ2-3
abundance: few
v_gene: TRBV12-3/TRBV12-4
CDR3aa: CASSLARTHRLGIDTQYF
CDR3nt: TGTGCCAGCAGTTTAGCCCGGACGCACCGCTTAGGCATAGATACGCAGTATTTT

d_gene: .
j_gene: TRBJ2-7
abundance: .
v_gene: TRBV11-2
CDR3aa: CASSLVVSFYERYF
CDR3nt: TGTGCCAGTAGCTTAGTTGTGAGTTTCTACGAGCGGTACTTC

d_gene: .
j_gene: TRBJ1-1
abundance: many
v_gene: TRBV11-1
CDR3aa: CASSFSVQTEAFF
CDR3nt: TGTGCCAGCAGCTTTTCCGTTCAGACTGAAGCTTTCTTT

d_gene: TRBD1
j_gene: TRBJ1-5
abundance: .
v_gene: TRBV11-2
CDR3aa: CACSLIVSVSRGRGNQSQHF
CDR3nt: TGTGCCTGCAGCTTAATTGTGTCGGTTTCGAGGGGGCGAGGCAATCAGTCCCAGCATTTT

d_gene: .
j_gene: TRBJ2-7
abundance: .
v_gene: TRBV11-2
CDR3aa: CGSSRSGRSCMYEQYF
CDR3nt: TGTGGCAGCAGCCGTAGTGGCAGATCCTGTATGTACGAGCAGTACTTC

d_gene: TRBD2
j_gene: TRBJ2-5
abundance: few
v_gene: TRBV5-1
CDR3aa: CASSWGGQETQYF
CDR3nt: TGCGCCAGCAGCTGGGGGGGCCAAGAGACCCAGTACTTC

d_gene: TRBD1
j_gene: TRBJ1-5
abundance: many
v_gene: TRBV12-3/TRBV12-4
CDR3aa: CASSPDRGGFGQPQHF
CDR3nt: TGTGCCAGCAGTCCGGACAGGGGCGGGTTCGGGCAGCCCCAGCATTTT

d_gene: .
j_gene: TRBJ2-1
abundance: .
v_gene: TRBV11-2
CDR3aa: CASSLRDNSYNEQFF
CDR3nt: TGTGCCAGCAGCTTAAGGGACAACTCCTACAATGAGCAGTTCTTC

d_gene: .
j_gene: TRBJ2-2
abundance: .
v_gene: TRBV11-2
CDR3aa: CASSLVQGGEMFF
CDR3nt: TGTGCCAGCAGCTTAGTCCAGGGCGGGGAAATGTTTTTT

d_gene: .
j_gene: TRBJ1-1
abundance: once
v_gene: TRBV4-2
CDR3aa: CASSQVTENTGAFF
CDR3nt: TGTGCCAGCAGCCAAGTGACGGAGAACACTGGAGCTTTCTTT